Below, 5 T cell receptor beta chains from the same sample are listed, as sequenced in a study of regulatory T cells in long-lasting Graves disease. With iRepertoire HTBI primers and Arm-PCR of CDR3 regions, TCR beta libraries were built. Each CDR3 protein is one row after TCRdb ran MiXCR on the multiplex PCR reads. The sample records 200,000 to 300,000 distinct CDR3 sequences, roughly a fifth being singletons. Time point in this sample: newly diagnosed GD, antithyroid drugs for less than 3 months. PBMC RNA was the source of the TCR library. The sequences come from peripheral blood mononuclear cells (PBMCs), collected at new diagnosis, from a patient treated with antithyroid drugs. Receptors originate from a female donor with Graves disease.

This clonotype showed up just once. The chain combines TRBV6-1 with TRBJ2-7, with 8 bases that match TRBD2. CDR3 length equals 13 residues. The V and J ends lost 7 bases and 4 bases, in that order; junction bases with no gene match: 6. Germline values: CDR1 MNHNS, CDR2 SASEGT. The CDR3 nucleotides are TGTGCCAGCACCTCGGCGGGAGGTTACGAGCAGTACTTC. Translation: CASTSAGGYEQYF.

The V call is TRBV28, the J call TRBJ2-5; 7 nucleotides match TRBD2. CDR1 is MDHEN and CDR2 is SYDVKM in the germline V gene. Trimming took 4 bases from V and 2 from J; bases not matched to a gene: 10. The CDR3 spans 16 residues. The CDR3 coding sequence is TGTGCCAGCAGTTCGTCTGGGGGGGGGGAACAAGAGACCCAGTACTTC. Protein product: CASSSSGGGEQETQYF.

Ten or more counts support this clonotype. This chain links TRBV6-1 with TRBJ2-7; D is uncertain. V lost 0 bases to trimming and J lost 2 bases, with 5 bases between them. This CDR3 has 13 amino acids. Germline values: CDR1 MNHNS, CDR2 SASEGT. CDR3 nucleotide sequence: TGTGCCAGCAGTGAAGCTGGCACCTACGAGCAGTACTTC. It specifies CASSEAGTYEQYF.

This clonotype was detected only a few times. This may be a read error, as it is one base from a much larger clone. The rearrangement uses TRBV3-1 and TRBJ1-2; D gene unclear. Germline assignment: CDR1 LGHDT and CDR2 YNNKEL (reference sequence). The length of the CDR3 is 13 residues. This chain's CDR3 is CASCQATRRGYTF. The CDR3 coding sequence is TGTGCCAGCTGCCAAGCAACGCGCCGTGGCTACACCTTC.

This clonotype was seen ten or more times. The chain recombines TRBV7-9 with TRBJ2-1; 9 nucleotides match TRBD1. This CDR3 has 13 amino acids. The germline gives CDR1 SEHNR, CDR2 FQNEAQ (reference sequence). The V segment lost 5 bases and the J segment 9 bases; nucleotides outside the gene matches: 5. In DNA, the CDR3 is TGTGCCAGCAGCAATCAGGGACAGGGTGAGCAGTTCTTC. Translating it yields CASSNQGQGEQFF.